Below are 19 T cell receptor beta chains sequenced from a single sample in a study of early T cells in non-severe SARS-CoV-2 infection. TCRdb processed the 5' RACE reads anew with MiXCR; each CDR3 protein has one entry. This repertoire shows approximately 120,000 distinct CDR3 sequences, under 15% found once; its top ten account for 21%. The specimen was whole blood. The receptors were sampled from an adult who was a healthcare worker with PCR-confirmed SARS-CoV-2 infection or an uninfected control (not recorded which).

This clonotype is a singleton in its sample. Relative to the germline gene, one junction end is altered; a read error may explain this. The rearrangement uses TRBV4-2 and TRBJ1-1; unclear D gene. The length of the CDR3 is 13 residues. Germline V gives CDR1 LGHNA, CDR2 YNFKEQ. The CDR3 here is CASSQQWNTKAFF. The CDR3 DNA is TGTGCCAGCAGCCAACAGTGGAACACTAAAGCCTTCTTT.

The V call is TRBV6-1, the J call TRBJ2-7; 12 bases align to TRBD1. Germline V gene lookup returns CDR1 MNHNS and CDR2 SASEGT. V shed 7 bases, J shed 6 bases, and the junction held 10 bases outside the gene matches. The CDR3 runs to 15 residues. CDR3 residues: CASNDPGTGGAEQYF. CDR3 coding DNA: TGTGCCAGCAATGATCCCGGGACAGGGGGCGCCGAGCAGTACTTC.

This clonotype was seen a handful of times. The CDR3 sequence: CASSLGLAEHNEQFF. CDR3 sequence (DNA): TGTGCCAGCAGCTTAGGTCTAGCGGAACACAATGAGCAGTTCTTC. V is TRBV7-6 and J is TRBJ2-1, with 7 bases that match TRBD2. This CDR3 spans 15 amino acids. J gave up 5 bases and V 1 base, and 5 bases lay outside the gene matches. Germline assignment: CDR1 SGHVS and CDR2 FNYEAQ.

The chain has TRBV2 and TRBJ1-1; D call uncertain. CDR1 SNHLY and CDR2 FYNNEI come from the germline V gene. This CDR3 has 14 residues. V lost 7 bases and J lost 0, with 12 bases in between. The CDR3 spells CASKGRDMNTEAFF. The CDR3 DNA sequence: TGTGCCAGCAAAGGACGAGACATGAACACTGAAGCTTTCTTT.

V usage is TRBV19 and J usage is TRBJ2-3; either TRBD1 or TRBD2 may fit D (5 bases each). V lost 0 bases to trimming and J lost 4 bases, with 5 bases between them. The CDR3 runs 13 residues. CDR1 and CDR2 from the germline V gene are LNHDA and SQIVND (reference sequence). The CDR3 nucleotides are TGTGCCAGTAGTATAGAGGGGGCAGATACGCAGTATTTT. It specifies CASSIEGADTQYF. Full variable domain (missing parts from reference TRBV19 and TRBJ2-3): DGGITQSPKYLFRKEGQNVTLSCEQNLNHDAMYWYRQDPGQGLRLIYYSQIVNDFQKGDIAEGYSVSREKKESFPLTVTSAQKNPTAFYLCASSIEGADTQYFGPGTRLTVL.

Concerning this clonotype itself: One junction end disagrees with the germline gene, perhaps due to a read error. V gene TRBV5-4 combines with J gene TRBJ2-2, with D tentatively TRBD1 or TRBD2 (6 bases each). Germline loops: CDR1 SGHNT, CDR2 YYREEE (reference sequence). This CDR3 spans 13 amino acids. The CDR3 region has the DNA TGTGCCAGCAGCTACGGGGGCACCGGTGAGCTGTTTTTT. This gives the protein CASSYGGTGELFF.

This rearrangement joins TRBV15 to TRBJ2-6; no clear D. Trimming cost V 8 bases and J 0 bases, with 8 bases left between them. The germline V gene has CDR1 LNHNV and CDR2 YYDKDF (reference sequence). This CDR3 region has 14 residues. The CDR3 is CATDSRSGANVLTF. The CDR3 bases are TGTGCCACCGATTCTCGCTCTGGGGCCAACGTCCTGACTTTC.

The chain is built from TRBV20-1 and TRBJ2-1, with TRBD1 identical over 7 bases. Germline CDR1 and CDR2: DFQATT and SNEGSKA (reference sequence). CDR3 length: 15 amino acids. Trimming took 1 base from V and 4 from J; bases not matched to a gene: 7. The DNA for the CDR3 is TGCAGTGCTAGAGCTAACAGGGGACCTTACAATGAGCAGTTCTTC. Residues: CSARANRGPYNEQFF.

V gene TRBV28 combines with J gene TRBJ2-6, with D unclear. The germline V gene has CDR1 MDHEN and CDR2 SYDVKM. The CDR3 sequence is 14 residues long. The V and J ends lost 6 bases and 2 bases respectively, with 8 bases between them. The CDR3 region is CASSPPPGANVLTF. The CDR3 DNA reads TGTGCCAGCAGCCCACCCCCTGGGGCCAACGTCCTGACTTTC.

The rearrangement links TRBV20-1 to TRBJ2-3; D may match TRBD1 or TRBD2 (6 bases each). Germline V gives CDR1 DFQATT, CDR2 SNEGSKA (reference sequence). V shed 1 base and J shed 6 bases, with 17 bases lying between them. The CDR3 covers 15 residues. DNA for the CDR3: TGCAGTGCTAGAGTATCCGGGGGCCCCGGGGATACGCAGTATTTT. Amino acid sequence: CSARVSGGPGDTQYF.

J is TRBJ2-1 and V is TRBV20-1, with D possibly being TRBD2 (5 bases). In germline, CDR1 is DFQATT, CDR2 SNEGSKA (reference sequence). The CDR3 loop spans 11 amino acids. The ends were cut back, 1 base at V and 15 bases at J, with 13 bases in the middle. The CDR3 region has the DNA TGCAGTGCTAGAGGCGACACTAGATGGTTCTTC. Protein product: CSARGDTRWFF.

The chain links TRBV3-1 to TRBJ2-4; D uncertain. CDR3 length equals 15 residues. Germline CDR1 and CDR2: LGHDT and YNNKEL (reference sequence). The V end was cut by 0 bases, the J end by 0 bases, with 6 bases between. CDR3 nucleotide sequence: TGTGCCAGCAGCCAAGAGCGGCTAGCCAAAAACATTCAGTACTTC. Its translation: CASSQERLAKNIQYF.

V is TRBV20-1 and J is TRBJ2-4, with TRBD1 matching 9 bases. Germline-derived CDR1 and CDR2 are DFQATT and SNEGSKA (reference sequence). The V gene end was trimmed by 5 bases and the J gene end by 0 bases; junction bases not matched to a gene: 5. The CDR3 totals 15 residues. The CDR3 loop is CSAFWDRVAKNIQYF. Here the CDR3 DNA reads TGCAGTGCTTTCTGGGACAGGGTAGCCAAAAACATTCAGTACTTC.

The table lists this clonotype with a few counts. The chain has TRBV3-1 and TRBJ2-7; maybe TRBD1 (6 bases). V was shortened by 4 bases and J by 5 bases, with 15 bases between the two germline ends. The CDR3 spans 14 residues. Looked up from germline, CDR1 is LGHDT and CDR2 is YNNKEL (reference sequence). The DNA of the CDR3 is TGTGCCAGCAGCCCGGGACACCGCAGGGACGAGCAGTACTTC. Residues: CASSPGHRRDEQYF.

This sequence joins TRBV6-1 and TRBJ1-1, with unresolved D. This CDR3 contains 14 residues. Germline-derived CDR1 and CDR2 are MNHNS and SASEGT. The ends were cut back, 0 bases at V and 3 bases at J, with 8 bases in the middle. CDR3 in DNA: TGTGCCAGCAGTGAAGCCGGGATTTACACTGAAGCTTTCTTT. Amino acids: CASSEAGIYTEAFF.

The rearrangement uses TRBV20-1 and TRBJ1-1; D not resolved. CDR3 size: 14 residues. V was pared by 1 base and J by 2 bases, with 11 bases between. Germline-derived CDR1 and CDR2 are DFQATT and SNEGSKA (reference sequence). CDR3 loop: CSARVGGFNTEAFF. CDR3 coding DNA: TGCAGTGCTAGAGTGGGTGGGTTCAACACTGAAGCTTTCTTT.

This clonotype was counted between two and nine times. This rearrangement joins TRBV19 to TRBJ2-2; possibly TRBD1 for D (6 bases). The V end lost 10 bases, the J end lost 1 base, and 13 bases lay between the germline ends. CDR3 size: 14 residues. Germline lookup yields CDR1 LNHDA and CDR2 SQIVND (reference sequence). The CDR3 DNA follows: TGTGCCACGACACAACAGGGGAACACCGGGGAGCTGTTTTTT. Translated, it gives CATTQQGNTGELFF.

This chain links TRBV5-4 with TRBJ2-5; the match to TRBD2 covers 7 bases. Looked up from germline, CDR1 is SGHNT and CDR2 is YYREEE (reference sequence). Losses at the gene ends were 10 bases for V and 2 bases for J; bases not matched to a gene: 5. This CDR3 is built from 12 residues. CDR3 region: CAAKAGQETQYF. The CDR3 nucleotides read TGTGCCGCAAAAGCGGGGCAAGAGACCCAGTACTTC.

This clonotype came up many times. This chain connects TRBV30 to TRBJ1-2, with D hard to call. The CDR3 runs to 14 residues. Germline V gene sequence: CDR1 GTSNPN, CDR2 SVGIG (reference sequence). The ends were cut back, 5 bases at V and 7 bases at J, with 20 bases in the middle. CDR3 sequence: CAWDPGVSVGGYTF. In DNA, the CDR3 is TGTGCCTGGGATCCAGGCGTATCGGTCGGTGGCTACACCTTC.